This T cell receptor beta chain was found in a study of glioma-infiltrating T cells after dendritic cell vaccination. Stated time point: after dendritic cell vaccination, including at tumor progression/relapse. Only patients with spare fresh-frozen tumor and over two years of follow-up were included. This clone was found a few times. Additional DNA sequences in this sample encode the identical CDR3. The method was immunoSEQ multiplex PCR; TCRdb's version includes in-frame clones alone and lacks a portion of them. This table has 70,000 to 100,000 clones, around four fifths appearing once. The source is a human donor with glioblastoma. The material was blood, obtained after dendritic cell vaccination.

The CDR3 DNA reads TGTGCCAGCAGCTTCGGACTGAACTCTGGAAACACCATATATTTT. Its protein product is CASSFGLNSGNTIYF. The gene calls are TRBV5-6 and TRBJ1-3; D is unclear. Per the germline V gene, CDR1 is SGHDT and CDR2 is YYEEEE. V dropped 2 bases and J dropped 0 bases, with 9 bases sitting between them. The CDR3 consists of 15 residues.